The clone carrying this TCR beta chain was seen a few times. The antigen remains undetermined. In germline, CDR1 is SEHNR, CDR2 FQNEAQ (reference sequence). The CDR3 extends over 15 amino acids. V lost 8 bases and J lost 0, with 15 bases in between. TCR beta cDNA was made from approximately 500 ng total RNA with a constant-region primer. What produced the TCR beta libraries was three nested multiplex PCR rounds using slightly modified ARM-PCR. Each of the first two PCR rounds ran nine to ten cycles with TRBV1-TRBV30 forward and C-beta reverse primers. TCRdb redid the calling of the multiplex PCR reads with MiXCR, one entry per CDR3 protein. In the table there are 200,000 or so distinct CDR3 sequences, less than 65% of which are singletons. The data were taken from a study of tumor-infiltrating lymphocytes in primary liver carcinoma. Study observations and caveats: Comparison of CD4+ and CD8+ repertoires was precluded by bulk unsorted samples. Tumors reached a significantly greater top-250-clone fraction than blood did (p = 0.039).

For blood RNA, unsorted whole blood served as the source, and germline DNA was extracted too. Chronic HBV infection affected patients, none of whom had received treatment. The chain employs TRBV7-9 and TRBJ2-3; D possibly matches TRBD1 or TRBD2 (5 bases each). The sample comprised peripheral blood. The receptor comes from a woman aged 55-75 years with primary liver carcinoma and hepatitis B virus infection. CDR3 sequence: CASPADGGSTDTQYF. The CDR3 bases are TGTGCCAGCCCCGCCGATGGGGGTAGCACAGATACGCAGTATTTT.